The next 23 T cell receptor beta chains were all read from a single sample in a study of cytomegalovirus exposure and HLA in healthy donors. Method: immunoSEQ multiplex PCR; TCRdb's copy keeps in-frame clones and lacks some. Among about 56,000 clones listed, more than 90% were seen once. What was sequenced was PBMCs. Receptors were obtained from a man aged 18 to 35 in good health and CMV-seronegative.

The chain has TRBV7-2 and TRBJ2-1; 9 bases fit TRBD2. V lost 4 bases and J lost 4; bases outside the gene matches: 5. The CDR3 runs to 15 residues. Germline CDR1 reads SGHTA; CDR2 reads FQGNSA. The CDR3 DNA sequence: TGTGCCAGCAGCTCGCTAGCGGGACAATACAATGAGCAGTTCTTC. Amino acids: CASSSLAGQYNEQFF.

V usage is TRBV29-1 and J usage is TRBJ2-7, with TRBD1 identical over 10 bases. There are 11 residues in the CDR3. With V trimmed by 7 bases and J by 4 bases, 1 base remained unmatched. The germline V gene encodes CDR1 SQVTM and CDR2 ANQGSEA. CDR3 DNA sequence: TGCAGCGGGGGACAGGGGTACGAGCAGTACTTC. Amino acid sequence: CSGGQGYEQYF.

The J gene is TRBJ2-7, the V gene TRBV11-2; a weak D match, TRBD1 (7 bases). The ends were cut back, 5 bases at V and 2 bases at J, with 16 bases in the middle. The CDR3 totals 15 residues. Germline V gives CDR1 SGHAT, CDR2 FQNNGV. CDR3 in amino acids: CASSPHAGGTYEQYF. The CDR3 DNA reads as TGTGCCAGCAGCCCCCACGCAGGGGGGACCTACGAGCAGTACTTC.

The J gene is TRBJ1-1, the V gene TRBV19; no clear D. CDR1 LNHDA and CDR2 SQIVND come from the germline V gene (reference sequence). The CDR3 loop spans 13 amino acids. V was pared by 5 bases and J by 0 bases, with 7 bases between. CDR3 protein: CASSLTLNTEAFF. Here the CDR3 DNA reads TGTGCCAGTAGTCTTACACTGAACACTGAAGCTTTCTTT. Variable domain in full (rest from reference TRBV19 and TRBJ1-1): DGGITQSPKYLFRKEGQNVTLSCEQNLNHDAMYWYRQDPGQGLRLIYYSQIVNDFQKGDIAEGYSVSREKKESFPLTVTSAQKNPTAFYLCASSLTLNTEAFFGQGTRLTVV.

On this clone: Other DNA sequences of this sample code for an identical CDR3. The V gene is TRBV11-2, the J gene TRBJ2-2, with D unclear. The length of the CDR3 is 11 residues. Trimming took off 5 bases at V and 7 bases at J, with 5 bases between the two ends. Germline CDR1 SGHAT, CDR2 FQNNGV. CDR3 region: CASSGNGELFF. The CDR3 bases are TGTGCCAGCAGCGGCAACGGGGAGCTGTTTTTT.

This rearrangement joins TRBV28 to TRBJ1-2; the match to TRBD1 covers 8 bases. From germline, CDR1 is MDHEN and CDR2 SYDVKM. The CDR3 runs 17 residues. After removal of 6 bases from V and 5 bases from J, the junction contained 17 bases not matched to a gene. CDR3 loop: CASSRQGQGAFIYGYTF. Here the CDR3 DNA reads TGTGCCAGCAGCCGCCAAGGCCAGGGGGCGTTTATTTATGGCTACACCTTC.

The V gene is TRBV28, the J gene TRBJ2-3; D is undetermined. Germline CDR1 reads MDHEN; CDR2 reads SYDVKM. Trimming removed 6 bases from V and 0 bases from J, with 7 bases in between. The CDR3 spans 13 residues. CDR3 amino acids: CASRKTSTDTQYF. CDR3 DNA: TGTGCCAGCAGAAAAACTAGCACAGATACGCAGTATTTT. Looking up the rest from reference TRBV28 and TRBJ2-3 gives the full variable domain: DVKVTQSSRYLVKRTGEKVFLECVQDMDHENMFWYRQDPGLGLRLIYFSYDVKMKEKGDIPEGYSVSREKKERFSLILESASTNQTSMYLCASRKTSTDTQYFGPGTRLTVL.

The CDR3 DNA is TGTGCCAGTAGTACCGGCGGGAGGCCCTTGAACACCGGGGAGCTGTTTTTT. Protein sequence: CASSTGGRPLNTGELFF. The chain carries TRBV19 and TRBJ2-2; TRBD2 matches 8 bases. Germline-derived CDR1 and CDR2 are LNHDA and SQIVND (reference sequence). CDR3 size: 17 residues. Losses at the gene ends were 4 bases for V and 1 base for J; bases not matched to a gene: 8. Full variable domain (rest looked up from reference TRBV19 and TRBJ2-2): DGGITQSPKYLFRKEGQNVTLSCEQNLNHDAMYWYRQDPGQGLRLIYYSQIVNDFQKGDIAEGYSVSREKKESFPLTVTSAQKNPTAFYLCASSTGGRPLNTGELFFGEGSRLTVL.

The V call is TRBV19, the J call TRBJ2-1, with TRBD2 matching 13 bases. This CDR3 is 18 amino acids long. V lost 5 bases to trimming and J lost 0 bases; unmatched junction nucleotides: 7. Per the germline V gene, CDR1 is LNHDA and CDR2 is SQIVND (reference sequence). In nucleotides, the CDR3 is TGTGCCAGTAGTTTGAGGGGGACTAGCGGGGTCTCCTACAATGAGCAGTTCTTC. Translated, it gives CASSLRGTSGVSYNEQFF. The full variable domain, completed using reference TRBV19 and TRBJ2-1, is DGGITQSPKYLFRKEGQNVTLSCEQNLNHDAMYWYRQDPGQGLRLIYYSQIVNDFQKGDIAEGYSVSREKKESFPLTVTSAQKNPTAFYLCASSLRGTSGVSYNEQFFGPGTRLTVL.

This clone showed up just once. The V gene is TRBV5-6, the J gene TRBJ2-5; D not resolved. Germline values: CDR1 SGHDT, CDR2 YYEEEE. The CDR3 sequence is 13 residues long. Trimming took off 0 bases at V and 5 bases at J, with 8 bases between the two ends. The CDR3 spells CASSLESRETQYF. CDR3 DNA sequence: TGTGCCAGCAGCTTGGAGTCCCGGGAGACCCAGTACTTC.

The CDR3 loop reads CASSRAGGLGNEQFF. The DNA of the CDR3 is TGTGCCAGTAGTAGAGCGGGAGGGTTAGGCAATGAGCAGTTCTTC. The V and J genes are TRBV19 and TRBJ2-1; 10 nucleotides align to TRBD2. The CDR3 runs to 15 residues. V was pared by 4 bases and J by 6 bases, with 6 bases of the junction left unmatched. CDR1 is LNHDA and CDR2 is SQIVND in the germline V gene (reference sequence).

This chain joins TRBV5-6 and TRBJ2-7; TRBD1 agrees at 8 bases. The CDR3 contains 15 residues. Per germline, CDR1 SGHDT and CDR2 YYEEEE. J gave up 5 bases and V 0 bases, and 7 bases lay outside the gene matches. CDR3 residues: CASSLVGRGLDEQYF. CDR3 nucleotide sequence: TGTGCCAGCAGCTTGGTAGGCAGGGGGCTGGACGAGCAGTACTTC.

The rearrangement links TRBV13 to TRBJ2-2; TRBD2 matches 10 bases. This CDR3 is built from 18 residues. J was trimmed by 3 bases and V by 5 bases; bases with no gene match: 12. In germline, CDR1 is PRHDT, CDR2 FYEKMQ (reference sequence). CDR3 residues: CASSPRLLAGAHTGELFF. The CDR3 DNA reads TGTGCCAGCAGCCCACGTCTCCTAGCGGGAGCGCACACCGGGGAGCTGTTTTTT.

The chain joins TRBV9 to TRBJ2-7; 9 nucleotides match TRBD2. The CDR3 extends over 14 amino acids. After removal of 4 bases from V and 5 bases from J, the junction contained 7 bases not matched to a gene. The germline V gene has CDR1 SGDLS and CDR2 YYNGEE. CDR3 bases: TGTGCCAGCAGCTCGCGGGAGGGTCCCGACGAGCAGTACTTC. Translating gives CASSSREGPDEQYF.

The rearrangement uses TRBV4-3 and TRBJ2-3, with a possible D match to TRBD1 (5 bases). V dropped 3 bases and J dropped 9 bases, with 22 bases sitting between them. The germline CDR1 and CDR2 sequences are LGHNA and YSLEER. The CDR3 extends over 16 amino acids. The CDR3 reads CASSQTLSDTLVTQYF. CDR3 in DNA: TGCGCCAGCAGCCAGACCCTTTCGGACACCCTTGTGACGCAGTATTTT.

V gene TRBV28 combines with J gene TRBJ1-5; tentative D call: TRBD1 (5 bases). Trimming removed 5 bases at V and 0 bases at J, with 14 bases between. This CDR3 is built from 16 residues. Per the germline V gene, CDR1 is MDHEN and CDR2 is SYDVKM. The CDR3 nucleotides read TGTGCCAGCAGTCTAACGGGACTCAATAGCAATCAGCCCCAGCATTTT. Translated, it gives CASSLTGLNSNQPQHF.

This clone was observed a handful of times. The rearrangement links TRBV4-3 to TRBJ1-1, with 11 bases fitting TRBD1. This CDR3 comprises 16 residues. The V gene's germline CDR1 is LGHNA and CDR2 YSLEER. V gave up 0 bases and J gave up 8 bases; unmatched junction bases: 8. The CDR3 DNA reads TGCGCCAGCAGCCAAGACTCCGGGACAGGGGGGCTGGAAGCTTTCTTT. This codes for CASSQDSGTGGLEAFF.

The chain has TRBV4-2 and TRBJ2-1; weak D call: TRBD2 (6 bases). There are 14 residues in the CDR3. Trimming took 5 bases from V and 7 from J, leaving 15 bases between them. Looked up from germline, CDR1 is LGHNA and CDR2 is YNFKEQ. The CDR3 sequence is CASSLTGTENEQFF. The CDR3 nucleotides are TGTGCCAGCAGCTTAACCGGGACTGAGAATGAGCAGTTCTTC.

The rearrangement links TRBV28 to TRBJ2-4; 8 bases match TRBD1. Trimming took 6 bases from V and 8 from J; bases not matched to a gene: 9. Germline CDR1 MDHEN, CDR2 SYDVKM. This CDR3 spans 14 amino acids. The CDR3 region is CASRRGQDMDIQYF. The DNA of the CDR3 is TGTGCCAGCAGGCGGGGACAGGACATGGACATTCAGTACTTC.

CDR3 loop: CASSFRQGGEKLFF. The CDR3 bases are TGTGCCAGCAGCTTCCGACAGGGTGGTGAAAAACTGTTTTTT. The V and J genes are TRBV5-6 and TRBJ1-4; TRBD1 matches 7 bases. The germline V gene encodes CDR1 SGHDT and CDR2 YYEEEE. V shed 2 bases and J 7 bases; nucleotides not matched to a gene: 5. The CDR3 consists of 14 residues.

The chain recombines TRBV5-1 with TRBJ2-5, with 10 bases that match TRBD1. The CDR3 length is 15 residues. The ends lost 4 bases at V and 0 bases at J; junction bases unmatched: 3. Germline V gene data show CDR1 as SGHRS and CDR2 as YFSETQ. The CDR3 sequence is CASSGGQGNQETQYF. CDR3 nucleotides: TGCGCCAGCAGCGGGGGACAGGGGAACCAAGAGACCCAGTACTTC.

CDR3: CASSQNGQGQQYF. CDR3 coding DNA: TGCGCCAGCAGCCAAAACGGACAGGGCCAGCAGTACTTC. The chain uses TRBV4-3 and TRBJ2-7; 8 nucleotides agree with TRBD1. The length of the CDR3 is 13 residues. J was trimmed by 8 bases and V by 2 bases; bases with no gene match: 5. CDR1 LGHNA and CDR2 YSLEER come from the germline V gene.

The chain is built from TRBV5-1 and TRBJ1-2, with 9 bases matching TRBD1. The V and J ends lost 4 bases and 4 bases, in that order; junction bases with no gene match: 2. In germline, CDR1 is SGHRS, CDR2 YFSETQ. This CDR3 spans 13 amino acids. The CDR3 DNA reads as TGCGCCAGCAGCGGACAGGGGTCCTATGGCTACACCTTC. This translates into CASSGQGSYGYTF.